This T cell receptor (beta chain) is drawn from a study of OX40 agonist ivuxolimab in advanced cancers. Across the whole study: Patients in dose escalation had liver, melanoma, kidney or head and neck cancers. Having had anti-PD-1, anti-PD-L1 or anti-CTLA-4 therapy before was allowed, and around 44% had some. Findings of the study overall: Certain nonresponding patients likewise had low normalized T-cell clonal expansion.

V was clipped by 7 bases and J by 9 bases; unmatched bases: 7. The length of the CDR3 is 15 residues. Germline V lookup: CDR1 MDHEN, CDR2 SYDVKM. Turning to this clone: What it binds is unknown.

Data came from immunoSEQ multiplex PCR; TCRdb stores just in-frame clones and leaves some out. The data contain approximately 100,000 clones, about nine tenths of them singletons. The sequences come from CD4+ or CD8+ T cells sorted from blood, collected in a trial of the OX40 agonist ivuxolimab. This TCR was sampled from an adult with an advanced solid tumor such as melanoma, head and neck, liver or kidney cancer. The chain recombines TRBV28 with TRBJ1-6; 12 bases are shared with TRBD1. CDR3 amino acids: CASITTGQGASPLHF. In DNA form, the CDR3 reads TGTGCCAGCATCACTACGGGACAGGGGGCTTCACCCCTCCACTTT. The whole variable domain, filled in from reference TRBV28 and TRBJ1-6, reads DVKVTQSSRYLVKRTGEKVFLECVQDMDHENMFWYRQDPGLGLRLIYFSYDVKMKEKGDIPEGYSVSREKKERFSLILESASTNQTSMYLCASITTGQGASPLHFGNGTRLTVT.